This TCR beta chain was retrieved from a study of vaccination and CD4 T cells after COVID-19. Study at large: The study enrolled six male and four female convalescents, two of whom were Hispanic. It was a median about 100 days after diagnosis, with a range of 35 to 161, that post-COVID samples were drawn.

The CDR3 is 15 residues long. Germline V CDR1 and CDR2: MNHEY, SVGEGT. Trimming cost V 4 bases and J 2 bases, with 14 bases left between them. Stated treatment: roughly 11-day PBMC culture with coronavirus spike peptide pools or control peptides (ViraFEST assay). The Oncomine TCR Beta short-read assay sequenced DNA from cultured CD4+ T cells. A single record per CDR3 protein comes from TCRdb applying MiXCR to the PCR reads. The sample lists around 10,000 distinct CDR3 sequences; about 40% were seen once. This clonotype was counted a few times. The antigen remains undetermined. This TCR derives from a human donor who had recovered from COVID-19. The sequencing input was CD4+ T cells from blood, cultured in vitro. V usage is TRBV6-2 or TRBV6-3 and J usage is TRBJ2-5; D assignment may be TRBD1 or TRBD2 (5 bases each). The CDR3 is CASSLLRGRQETQYF. The CDR3 DNA reads TGTGCCAGCAGTTTGCTACGGGGACGTCAAGAGACCCAGTACTTC.